Following are 18 T cell receptor beta chains from one sample sequenced in a study of low-dose radiotherapy and immunotherapy resistance in tumors. Noted time point: after trial treatment. Noted treatment: LDRT plus nivolumab, ipilimumab, low-dose cyclophosphamide and aspirin (RACIN trial). TRAV and TRBV primers primed cDNA for both TCRalpha and TCRbeta. TCRs were amplified for 15 to 25 PCR cycles with a constant-region primer and V-primer adapter. Using its own MiXCR run on the reads, TCRdb lists one record per CDR3 protein. The data show about 44,000 distinct CDR3 sequences, around 25% seen once. The sequences come from PBMCs, collected after low-dose radiotherapy plus immunotherapy. The origin of the receptors is a male donor with prostate cancer.

The rearrangement joins TRBV2 to TRBJ1-4; D unresolved. Deletions cut 1 base from V and 5 bases from J, with 8 bases between. The CDR3 is 14 residues long. CDR1 and CDR2 (germline): SNHLY, FYNNEI. The CDR3 nucleotides read TGTGCCAGCAGTGAAGAAGGCAGAAATGAAAAACTGTTTTTT. Its protein product is CASSEEGRNEKLFF. The entire variable domain, with the rest obtained from reference TRBV2 and TRBJ1-4, is as follows: EPEVTQTPSHQVTQMGQEVILRCVPISNHLYFYWYRQILGQKVEFLVSFYNNEISEKSEIFDDQFSVERPDGSNFTLKIRSTKLEDSAMYFCASSEEGRNEKLFFGSGTQLSVL.

The rearrangement joins TRBV2 to TRBJ2-5; D is uncertain. The V end lost 2 bases, the J end lost 6 bases, and 1 base lay between the germline ends. Germline CDR1 reads SNHLY; CDR2 reads FYNNEI. This CDR3 comprises 10 residues. The CDR3 DNA reads TGTGCCAGCAGTGAACAGACCCAGTACTTC. Residues: CASSEQTQYF.

This clonotype was seen repeatedly, ten times or more. The chain carries TRBV19 and TRBJ1-2; D is uncertain. CDR3 length: 9 amino acids. CDR1 and CDR2 from the germline V gene are LNHDA and SQIVND (reference sequence). V dropped 8 bases and J dropped 4 bases, with 2 bases sitting between them. CDR3 sequence reads: CASLYGYTF. CDR3 nucleotide sequence: TGTGCCAGTCTCTATGGCTACACCTTC.

The chain is built from TRBV27 and TRBJ2-6; 15 bases align to TRBD2. CDR3 length equals 20 residues. Germline V lookup: CDR1 MNHEY, CDR2 SMNVEV (reference sequence). The DNA for the CDR3 is TGTGTTAGCGGCAACTTGTCCGGGACTAGCGGGAGGTCAGGGGCCAACGTCCTGACTTTC. Protein sequence: CVSGNLSGTSGRSGANVLTF.

The chain couples TRBV6-5 to TRBJ2-2, with D tentatively TRBD1 (6 bases). The V gene lost 10 bases and the J gene lost 0 bases, with 12 bases spanning the gap. CDR3 length equals 14 residues. CDR1 is MNHEY and CDR2 is SVGAGI in the germline V gene. CDR3 residues: CAIAGTPNTGELFF. The CDR3 DNA is TGTGCCATCGCCGGGACACCGAACACCGGGGAGCTGTTTTTT.

This clonotype was seen at least ten times. The V gene is TRBV7-3, the J gene TRBJ2-4; D gene unclear. Germline-derived CDR1 and CDR2 are SGHTA and FQGTGA. There are 13 residues in the CDR3. V gave up 1 base and J gave up 8 bases, with 9 bases separating them. As DNA, the CDR3 is TGTGCCAGCAGCTTAAGGGCCGGGCACATTCAGTACTTC. Residues: CASSLRAGHIQYF.

Ten or more counts support this clonotype. The V gene is TRBV7-9, the J gene TRBJ2-3; D remains unclear. V dropped 9 bases and J dropped 3 bases, with 7 bases sitting between them. The CDR3 runs to 11 residues. Germline CDR1 is SEHNR and CDR2 is FQNEAQ (reference sequence). CDR3 DNA: TGTGCCAGTACCAGTACAGATACGCAGTATTTT. It codes for CASTSTDTQYF.

The CDR3 sequence is CASSRTAGDTEAFF. The CDR3 region has the DNA TGTGCCAGCAGCCGGACAGCAGGCGACACTGAAGCTTTCTTT. This sequence joins TRBV5-3 and TRBJ1-1; D perhaps matches TRBD1 (6 bases). TRBV5-3 is labeled an ORF, and its function is uncertain. V lost 8 bases and J 3 bases, leaving 17 bases between the germline ends. The CDR3 length is 14 residues.

This chain connects TRBV5-4 to TRBJ2-3; possibly TRBD1 for D (6 bases). Germline V lookup: CDR1 SGHNT, CDR2 YYREEE (reference sequence). This CDR3 contains 13 residues. Trimming cost V 2 bases and J 3 bases, with 7 bases left between them. The CDR3 sequence: CASSLGQTDTQYF. CDR3 DNA: TGTGCCAGCAGCTTAGGACAGACAGATACGCAGTATTTT.

This clonotype is labeled as medium-sized (0.01 to 0.1%). The rearrangement uses TRBV11-2 and TRBJ2-5; the D gene is possibly TRBD1 (5 bases). CDR3 length: 14 amino acids. Per germline, CDR1 SGHAT and CDR2 FQNNGV. Trimming removed 1 base at V and 5 bases at J, with 11 bases between. The CDR3 here is CASSLAAGSETQYF. As DNA, the CDR3 is TGTGCCAGCAGCTTAGCCGCAGGGTCGGAGACCCAGTACTTC.

This clonotype was counted ten times or more. J is TRBJ2-5 and V is TRBV5-5; D may be TRBD2 (5 bases). The germline V gene encodes CDR1 SGHKS and CDR2 YYEKEE (reference sequence). The V gene lost 0 bases and the J gene lost 7 bases, with 16 bases spanning the gap. This CDR3 spans 15 amino acids. The CDR3 spells CASSLVLQESGTQYF. The CDR3 nucleotides read TGTGCCAGCAGCTTGGTACTCCAGGAGAGCGGGACCCAGTACTTC.

This clonotype was observed at least ten times. This sequence joins TRBV7-9 and TRBJ2-7; weak D call: TRBD2 (7 bases). Deletions cut 5 bases from V and 1 base from J, with 15 bases between. The CDR3 runs to 15 residues. Germline V gives CDR1 SEHNR, CDR2 FQNEAQ (reference sequence). The CDR3: CASSPPGRGSYEQYF. The CDR3 bases are TGTGCCAGCAGCCCACCAGGGAGGGGGTCCTACGAGCAGTACTTC.

The count of this clonotype is one. The chain carries TRBV30 and TRBJ1-2; 8 bases map to TRBD1. This CDR3 is built from 14 residues. Germline assignment: CDR1 GTSNPN and CDR2 SVGIG (reference sequence). Trimming removed 3 bases from V and 8 bases from J; junction bases left unmatched: 11. CDR3: CAWRTLRTGFGYTF. As DNA, the CDR3 is TGTGCCTGGAGGACCTTAAGGACAGGGTTCGGCTACACCTTC.

This clonotype was seen many times. The genes are TRBV6-5 and TRBJ1-2, with 10 bases identical to TRBD1. CDR1 MNHEY and CDR2 SVGAGI come from the germline V gene. The CDR3 extends over 16 amino acids. V trimming: 6 bases; J trimming: 4 bases; junction bases outside the gene matches: 11. This CDR3 reads CASSPIRTGGSYGYTF. CDR3 nucleotide sequence: TGTGCCAGCAGCCCCATCCGGACAGGGGGTAGCTATGGCTACACCTTC.

The sample holds a few counts of this clonotype. The chain combines TRBV10-3 with TRBJ1-2, with D uncertain. CDR1 and CDR2 from the germline V gene are ENHRY and SYGVKD. V dropped 7 bases and J dropped 5 bases, with 17 bases sitting between them. CDR3 length: 14 amino acids. As DNA, the CDR3 is TGTGCCATCACCTCCTCAGCGGGTGGGTATGGCTACACCTTC. Amino acid sequence: CAITSSAGGYGYTF.

In its sample, this clonotype was seen many times. This chain joins TRBV20-1 and TRBJ2-7, with TRBD2 as a possible D gene (6 bases). Trimming removed 1 base from V and 2 bases from J, with 15 bases in between. Germline lookup yields CDR1 DFQATT and CDR2 SNEGSKA (reference sequence). CDR3 length: 15 amino acids. The DNA of the CDR3 is TGCAGTGCTAGAGGGGGATTTGGCGGGACCTACGAGCAGTACTTC. The encoded protein is CSARGGFGGTYEQYF.

This clonotype was detected many times. V is TRBV29-1 and J is TRBJ2-6; the D is unclear. This CDR3 spans 13 amino acids. From germline, CDR1 is SQVTM and CDR2 ANQGSEA. Trimming cost V 6 bases and J 3 bases, with 9 bases left between them. This CDR3 is CSVRRLGANVLTF. The CDR3 DNA follows: TGCAGCGTCCGACGGCTTGGGGCCAACGTCCTGACTTTC.

This clonotype has at least ten counts. The chain recombines TRBV18 with TRBJ2-1; maybe TRBD1 (6 bases). The V gene's germline CDR1 is KGHSH and CDR2 LQKENI. This CDR3 has 17 amino acids. V was cut by 1 base and J by 0 bases, with 13 bases left in between. CDR3 loop: CASSPLFTGSSYNEQFF. CDR3 nucleotides: TGTGCCAGCTCACCACTTTTCACAGGGAGCTCCTACAATGAGCAGTTCTTC.